The rows below give T cell receptor beta chains drawn from one sample of a study of cytomegalovirus exposure and HLA in healthy donors. Using immunoSEQ multiplex PCR, the repertoire was profiled, and TCRdb retains in-frame clones only, with some absent. The sample spans under 75,000 clones; the ten largest clones claim roughly 2.4%. The sequencing input was PBMCs. These receptors came from a female donor in good health and CMV-seropositive. Both conserved end residues are part of each CDR3. Each record gives: V gene, CDR3 length, D gene, J gene, CDR3 protein, CDR3 DNA. The D gene is left open where the match is weak.

V gene: TRBV6-5
CDR3 length: 13
D gene: .
J gene: TRBJ2-3
CDR3 protein: CATMDSGTDTQYF
CDR3 DNA: TGTGCCACCATGGACTCAGGCACAGATACGCAGTATTTT

V gene: TRBV29-1
CDR3 length: 10
D gene: .
J gene: TRBJ1-1
CDR3 protein: CSVDLTEAFF
CDR3 DNA: TGCAGCGTTGACCTCACTGAAGCTTTCTTT

V gene: TRBV7-8
CDR3 length: 17
D gene: TRBD2
J gene: TRBJ2-1
CDR3 protein: CASSLALGTSGPNEQFF
CDR3 DNA: TGTGCCAGCAGCTTAGCCCTTGGGACTAGCGGACCCAATGAGCAGTTCTTC

V gene: TRBV7-9
CDR3 length: 14
D gene: TRBD1
J gene: TRBJ1-2
CDR3 protein: CASSWGQDDYGYTF
CDR3 DNA: TGTGCCAGCAGCTGGGGACAGGATGACTATGGCTACACCTTC

V gene: TRBV7-9
CDR3 length: 13
D gene: .
J gene: TRBJ2-5
CDR3 protein: CASSFSGVETQYF
CDR3 DNA: TGTGCCAGCAGCTTTTCAGGTGTGGAGACCCAGTACTTC

V gene: TRBV5-6
CDR3 length: 16
D gene: .
J gene: TRBJ2-6
CDR3 protein: CASSLVGGAGANVLTF
CDR3 DNA: TGTGCCAGCAGCTTGGTTGGGGGGGCCGGGGCCAACGTCCTGACTTTC

V gene: TRBV7-9
CDR3 length: 15
D gene: .
J gene: TRBJ2-7
CDR3 protein: CASSLEAGSSYEQYF
CDR3 DNA: TGTGCCAGCAGCTTAGAGGCAGGAAGCTCCTACGAGCAGTACTTC

V gene: TRBV19
CDR3 length: 17
D gene: .
J gene: TRBJ2-3
CDR3 protein: CASSITAGTDGTDTQYF
CDR3 DNA: TGTGCCAGTAGTATAACGGCGGGGACAGATGGTACAGATACGCAGTATTTT

V gene: TRBV19
CDR3 length: 14
D gene: .
J gene: TRBJ1-2
CDR3 protein: CASSMVGTPYGYTF
CDR3 DNA: TGTGCCAGTAGTATGGTCGGGACTCCCTATGGCTACACCTTC

V gene: TRBV5-4
CDR3 length: 13
D gene: TRBD2
J gene: TRBJ2-7
CDR3 protein: CASSSIAGDEQYF
CDR3 DNA: TGTGCCAGCAGCTCTATCGCGGGGGACGAGCAGTACTTC

V gene: TRBV6-1
CDR3 length: 16
D gene: TRBD1
J gene: TRBJ1-2
CDR3 protein: CASSEAGTGKYYGYTF
CDR3 DNA: TGTGCCAGCAGTGAAGCCGGGACAGGGAAGTACTATGGCTACACCTTC

V gene: TRBV7-9
CDR3 length: 13
D gene: TRBD1
J gene: TRBJ2-1
CDR3 protein: CASSRGQNNEQFF
CDR3 DNA: TGTGCCAGCAGCCGGGGACAGAACAATGAGCAGTTCTTC

V gene: TRBV4-1
CDR3 length: 16
D gene: .
J gene: TRBJ2-5
CDR3 protein: CASSQIGGGLQETQYF
CDR3 DNA: TGCGCCAGCAGCCAAATCGGTGGGGGACTCCAAGAGACCCAGTACTTC

V gene: TRBV30
CDR3 length: 11
D gene: .
J gene: TRBJ1-2
CDR3 protein: CAWIWSYGYTF
CDR3 DNA: TGTGCCTGGATCTGGAGCTATGGCTACACCTTC

V gene: TRBV6-5
CDR3 length: 14
D gene: .
J gene: TRBJ2-5
CDR3 protein: CASSLTRGQETQYF
CDR3 DNA: TGTGCCAGCAGTCTTACTAGGGGGCAAGAGACCCAGTACTTC

V gene: TRBV5-1
CDR3 length: 15
D gene: TRBD2
J gene: TRBJ2-2
CDR3 protein: CASSFLAGGAGELFF
CDR3 DNA: TGCGCCAGCAGCTTCCTAGCGGGAGGCGCCGGGGAGCTGTTTTTT

V gene: TRBV11-3
CDR3 length: 15
D gene: TRBD1
J gene: TRBJ2-2
CDR3 protein: CASSFGRGQAGELFF
CDR3 DNA: TGTGCCAGCAGCTTCGGCAGGGGGCAAGCCGGGGAGCTGTTTTTT

V gene: TRBV25-1
CDR3 length: 16
D gene: .
J gene: TRBJ1-2
CDR3 protein: CASSATPPGSRYGYTF
CDR3 DNA: TGTGCCAGCAGTGCTACACCCCCTGGGAGTCGGTATGGCTACACCTTC

V gene: TRBV27
CDR3 length: 13
D gene: .
J gene: TRBJ2-7
CDR3 protein: CASSYSDTYEQYF
CDR3 DNA: TGTGCCAGCAGTTACTCCGATACCTACGAGCAGTACTTC

V gene: TRBV5-1
CDR3 length: 14
D gene: .
J gene: TRBJ1-6
CDR3 protein: CASSFTGEDSPLHF
CDR3 DNA: TGCGCCAGCAGCTTCACGGGGGAAGATTCACCCCTCCACTTT

V gene: TRBV29-1
CDR3 length: 16
D gene: .
J gene: TRBJ2-2
CDR3 protein: CSVETGESGDTGELFF
CDR3 DNA: TGCAGCGTTGAAACGGGGGAAAGCGGAGACACCGGGGAGCTGTTTTTT

V gene: TRBV4-1
CDR3 length: 20
D gene: TRBD2
J gene: TRBJ2-1
CDR3 protein: CASSQAPGTGLAGVDNEQFF
CDR3 DNA: TGCGCCAGCAGCCAGGCCCCCGGCACGGGACTAGCGGGAGTTGACAATGAGCAGTTCTTC

V gene: TRBV19
CDR3 length: 13
D gene: .
J gene: TRBJ1-2
CDR3 protein: CASSPGVPYGYTF
CDR3 DNA: TGTGCCAGTAGCCCAGGGGTACCCTATGGCTACACCTTC

V gene: TRBV30
CDR3 length: 15
D gene: .
J gene: TRBJ1-5
CDR3 protein: CAGSAISGMAQPQHF
CDR3 DNA: TGTGCCGGGAGTGCCATATCAGGGATGGCTCAGCCCCAGCATTTT

V gene: TRBV2
CDR3 length: 14
D gene: .
J gene: TRBJ1-2
CDR3 protein: CASSEAAQNYGYTF
CDR3 DNA: TGTGCCAGCAGTGAAGCTGCCCAGAACTATGGCTACACCTTC

V gene: TRBV5-1
CDR3 length: 16
D gene: TRBD1
J gene: TRBJ1-4
CDR3 protein: CASSLSHQGVGEKLFF
CDR3 DNA: TGCGCCAGCAGCTTAAGTCATCAGGGGGTTGGGGAAAAACTGTTTTTT

V gene: TRBV5-1
CDR3 length: 15
D gene: TRBD2
J gene: TRBJ2-1
CDR3 protein: CASSFRLAGDYEQFF
CDR3 DNA: TGCGCCAGCAGCTTCAGACTAGCGGGAGATTATGAGCAGTTCTTC

V gene: TRBV4-3
CDR3 length: 15
D gene: .
J gene: TRBJ1-3
CDR3 protein: CASSQDRGSGNTIYF
CDR3 DNA: TGCGCCAGCAGCCAAGACAGGGGCTCCGGAAACACCATATATTTT

V gene: TRBV28
CDR3 length: 15
D gene: TRBD1
J gene: TRBJ1-5
CDR3 protein: CASSGGTAGNQPQHF
CDR3 DNA: TGTGCCAGCAGTGGAGGGACAGCTGGCAATCAGCCCCAGCATTTT

V gene: TRBV7-2
CDR3 length: 14
D gene: TRBD2
J gene: TRBJ2-3
CDR3 protein: CASSFSGGADTQYF
CDR3 DNA: TGTGCCAGCAGCTTTAGCGGGGGGGCGGATACGCAGTATTTT

V gene: TRBV7-2
CDR3 length: 15
D gene: TRBD2
J gene: TRBJ2-1
CDR3 protein: CASSLASGRFNEQFF
CDR3 DNA: TGTGCCAGCAGCCTGGCTAGCGGGAGGTTCAATGAGCAGTTCTTC

V gene: TRBV18
CDR3 length: 15
D gene: .
J gene: TRBJ1-1
CDR3 protein: CASSPSETINTEAFF
CDR3 DNA: TGTGCCAGCTCACCTTCAGAGACAATCAACACTGAAGCTTTCTTT

V gene: TRBV5-1
CDR3 length: 14
D gene: TRBD1
J gene: TRBJ2-7
CDR3 protein: CASSSGQVSYEQYF
CDR3 DNA: TGCGCCAGCAGCTCTGGACAGGTCTCCTACGAGCAGTACTTC